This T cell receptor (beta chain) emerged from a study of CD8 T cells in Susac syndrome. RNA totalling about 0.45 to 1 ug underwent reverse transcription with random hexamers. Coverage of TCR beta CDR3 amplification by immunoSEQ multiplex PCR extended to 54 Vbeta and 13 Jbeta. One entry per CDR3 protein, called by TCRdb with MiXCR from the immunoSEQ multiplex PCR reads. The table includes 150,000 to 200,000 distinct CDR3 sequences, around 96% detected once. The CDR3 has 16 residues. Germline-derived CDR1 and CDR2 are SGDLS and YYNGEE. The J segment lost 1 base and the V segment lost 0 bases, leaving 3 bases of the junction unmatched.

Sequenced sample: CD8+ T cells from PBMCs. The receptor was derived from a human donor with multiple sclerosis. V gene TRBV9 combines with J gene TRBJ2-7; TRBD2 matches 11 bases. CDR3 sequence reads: CASSVGRLAGSYEQYF. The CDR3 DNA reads TGTGCCAGCAGCGTAGGAAGACTAGCGGGGTCCTACGAGCAGTACTTC.